What follows are 17 T cell receptor beta chains derived from one specimen sequenced in a study of T cell clonality in common variable immunodeficiency. The table came from immunoSEQ multiplex PCR; TCRdb's copy has only in-frame clones and leaves some out. Sampling found around 81,000 clones, none seen once. The sequencing input was peripheral blood mononuclear cells. The receptor source for this set is a person aged 18 to 75 in good health.

There are many counts of this clone. The CDR3 extends 3 residues past the end of the read, so its final part is completed from the germline J gene. The V call is TRBV6-1, the J call TRBJ1-1; maybe TRBD1 (5 bases). V lost 1 base to trimming and J lost 4 bases, with 10 bases between them. The CDR3 length is 14 residues. From germline, CDR1 is MNHNS and CDR2 SASEGT. Incomplete CDR3 DNA: TGTGCCAGCAGTGAAGTTAGGGGAGTCACTGAA. The encoded protein is CASSEVRGVTE. In full, the CDR3 reads CASSEVRGVTEAFF.

This clone has ten or more counts. The read halts 3 residues ahead of the CDR3 end, with the missing end drawn from the germline J gene. J is TRBJ2-2 and V is TRBV18; 9 bases align to TRBD2. V trimming: 4 bases; J trimming: 9 bases; junction bases outside the gene matches: 9. Germline V gene lookup returns CDR1 KGHSH and CDR2 LQKENI. The CDR3 has 15 residues. Incomplete CDR3 DNA: TGTGCCAGCTCACAGTTGCTAGCGGGGACGCGGGAG. It translates to CASSQLLAGTRE. The complete CDR3 sequence is CASSQLLAGTRELFF.

This clone was found many times. Read coverage stops 3 residues before the CDR3 terminus; the germline J gene supplies the remainder. The chain employs TRBV10-1 and TRBJ2-3; D is possibly TRBD1 (7 bases). The germline V gene has CDR1 WNHNN and CDR2 SYGVQD (reference sequence). The V gene lost 4 bases and the J gene lost 4 bases, with 15 bases spanning the gap. The CDR3 totals 15 residues. The sequenced CDR3 bases are TGCGCCAGCAGTGCTAGACAGGGAGGTTCAGATACG. It is translated as CASSARQGGSDT. In full, the CDR3 is CASSARQGGSDTQYF.

Many counts were recorded for this clone. The sequenced CDR3 bases are TGTGCCAGCAGTTACTTGGTAGCGGGAGGTTCAAAAAACATT. It yields the protein CASSYLVAGGSKNI. The full CDR3 protein is CASSYLVAGGSKNIQYF. This sequence joins TRBV6-2 or TRBV6-3 and TRBJ2-4; 10 nucleotides line up with TRBD2. The read stops 3 residues short of the end of the CDR3; the missing end is completed from the germline J gene. The CDR3 loop spans 17 amino acids. Losses at the gene ends were 1 base for V and 4 bases for J; bases not matched to a gene: 7. Germline loops: CDR1 MNHEY, CDR2 SVGEGT.

This clone showed up many times. The CDR3 extends 3 residues past the end of the read, so its final part is completed from the germline J gene. J is TRBJ2-7 and V is TRBV29-1, with a tentative D call TRBD1 (8 bases). Germline V gene data show CDR1 as SQVTM and CDR2 as ANQGSEA. The CDR3 has 14 amino acids. Between the trimmed V and J ends, which lost 4 bases and 2 bases, there was a span of 15 bases. This CDR3 is CSVVERDRTYEQYF. The CDR3 DNA, read in part, is TGCAGCGTTGTGGAGCGGGACAGGACCTACGAG.

At least ten counts were recorded for this clone. The sequence runs out 3 residues before the end of the CDR3; the remainder is reconstructed from the germline J gene. The chain combines TRBV30 with TRBJ2-7; possibly TRBD2 for D (5 bases). Germline assignment: CDR1 GTSNPN and CDR2 SVGIG (reference sequence). V was trimmed by 2 bases and J by 2 bases, leaving 7 bases between them. CDR3 length: 12 amino acids. CDR3 protein: CAWSQRTYEQYF. CDR3 bases read: TGTGCCTGGAGTCAGCGGACCTACGAG.

The covered CDR3 bases are TGCGCCAGCAGTGATGGCCCGGCAGGGGTAGAGCGAGAGACC. Protein product: CASSDGPAGVERET. The whole CDR3 is CASSDGPAGVERETYTF. V gene TRBV10-2 combines with J gene TRBJ1-2; D is possibly TRBD1 (6 bases). The CDR3 is cut off 3 residues early in the read; its end comes from the germline J gene. Germline V gene data show CDR1 as WSHSY and CDR2 as SAAADI. The CDR3 has 17 amino acids.

This clone was picked up many times. Coverage ceases 3 residues before the CDR3 finishes, and the germline J gene fills in the end. The chain links TRBV18 to TRBJ2-7; D is perhaps TRBD1 (6 bases). The CDR3 totals 14 residues. V was clipped by 4 bases and J by 1 base, with 11 bases between them. Germline lookup yields CDR1 KGHSH and CDR2 LQKENI. Here the CDR3 reads CASSQNGQSYEQYF. The sequenced part of the CDR3 DNA is TGTGCCAGCTCACAAAACGGACAGTCCTACGAG.

This clone came up many times. Sequencing ends 3 residues short of the CDR3 end; the germline J gene provides the rest. The chain is built from TRBV23-1 and TRBJ2-1, with 7 bases that match TRBD2. TRBV23-1 is reported as an ORF; its role is uncertain. The CDR3 is made up of 18 amino acids. Trimming took 1 base from V and 2 from J; bases not matched to a gene: 11. The CDR3: CASSQYLPTSPPYNEQFF. CDR3 DNA (partial): TGCGCCAGCAGTCAATACCTCCCGACTAGCCCACCCTACAATGAG.

This clone was seen many times. The read ends 3 residues before the CDR3 terminus; that terminus is restored from the germline J gene. Distinct nucleotide sequences in the sample also encode this CDR3. The chain uses TRBV20-1 and TRBJ2-5; 11 bases are shared with TRBD2. Germline CDR1 DFQATT, CDR2 SNEGSKA (reference sequence). The V and J ends lost 6 bases and 5 bases, in that order; junction bases with no gene match: 14. This CDR3 is 16 amino acids long. This chain's CDR3 is CSAHPSSGRALETQYF. CDR3 DNA, as far as it was read: TGCAGTGCCCATCCTAGTAGCGGGAGGGCTCTGGAGACC.

There are many counts of this clone. The junction differs from germline at one of its ends, possibly a read error. Coverage ceases 3 residues before the CDR3 finishes, and the germline J gene fills in the end. The chain links TRBV4-2 to TRBJ1-5; TRBD1 matches 9 bases. CDR3 length: 15 residues. Germline-derived CDR1 and CDR2 are LGHNA and YNFKEQ. The CDR3 loop reads CASSQGTGSNQPQHF. CDR3 DNA (partial): TGCGCCAGCAGCCAAGGGACAGGGAGTAATCAGCCC.

Ten or more counts support this clone. The read ends 3 residues before the CDR3 terminus; that terminus is restored from the germline J gene. The chain recombines TRBV19 with TRBJ2-4; 7 nucleotides align to TRBD1. The V and J ends lost 0 bases and 0 bases, in that order; junction bases with no gene match: 11. The CDR3 spans 19 residues. Germline V gives CDR1 LNHDA, CDR2 SQIVND (reference sequence). CDR3 in amino acids: CASSIEPGQRGLAKNIQYF. The CDR3 DNA, read in part, is TGTGCCAGTAGTATAGAGCCGGGACAGAGGGGATTAGCCAAAAACATT.

This clone was detected ten times or more. The CDR3 end falls 3 residues outside the read, so it is completed with the germline J gene. The chain employs TRBV28 and TRBJ2-5; a weak D match, TRBD1 (5 bases). V lost 1 base, J lost 5 bases, and 29 bases lay in between. The CDR3 consists of 20 residues. Germline CDR1 and CDR2: MDHEN and SYDVKM. The CDR3 here is CASSLSFMKGDQENPETQYF. The sequenced CDR3 bases are TGTGCCAGCAGTTTATCTTTCATGAAAGGGGATCAGGAGAATCCCGAGACC.

There are many counts of this clone. The CDR3 extends 3 residues past the end of the read, so its final part is completed from the germline J gene. The chain uses TRBV19 and TRBJ2-5; D gene uncertain. Per germline, CDR1 LNHDA and CDR2 SQIVND (reference sequence). The V and J ends lost 5 bases and 5 bases respectively, with 9 bases between them. The CDR3 loop spans 12 amino acids. The CDR3 sequence is CASSPTRETQYF. Partial CDR3 DNA: TGTGCCAGTAGTCCAACAAGGGAGACC.

This clone was detected ten times or more. From the germline J gene comes the end of the CDR3, since the read stops 3 residues before it. This chain uses TRBV7-9 with TRBJ2-7; 7 bases agree with TRBD2. The CDR3 totals 14 residues. V was clipped by 3 bases and J by 3 bases; unmatched bases: 5. The germline V gene has CDR1 SEHNR and CDR2 FQNEAQ (reference sequence). The CDR3 sequence: CASSFLGGDYEQYF. The sequenced part of the CDR3 DNA is TGTGCCAGCAGCTTCCTGGGAGGGGACTACGAG.

This clone was seen repeatedly, ten times or more. Read sequence stops 3 residues before the CDR3 end, and the germline J gene provides the missing end. The V call is TRBV19, the J call TRBJ2-5; D is possibly TRBD2 (6 bases). There are 15 residues in the CDR3. V was clipped by 2 bases and J by 4 bases, with 14 bases between them. CDR1 LNHDA and CDR2 SQIVND come from the germline V gene (reference sequence). The covered CDR3 bases are TGTGCCAGTAGTATACTTCTAGCGTATGGAGAGACC. This codes for CASSILLAYGET. The complete CDR3 protein is CASSILLAYGETQYF.

This clone was recorded many times. CDR3 loop: CASSLRADGELFF. The CDR3 DNA, read in part, is TGTGCCAGCAGCCTTAGAGCGGACGGGGAG. This chain joins TRBV7-3 and TRBJ2-2; the D gene is possibly TRBD2 (5 bases). The CDR3 goes on 3 residues after the read ends, and that part is filled in from the germline J gene. V dropped 5 bases and J dropped 7 bases, with 11 bases sitting between them. The CDR3 spans 13 residues. Germline CDR1 SGHTA, CDR2 FQGTGA.